This TCR beta chain came from a study of response to subunit inactivated influenza vaccine. This CDR3 has 14 amino acids. V was pared by 3 bases and J by 0 bases, with 2 bases of the junction left unmatched. The germline CDR1 and CDR2 sequences are SGHRS and YFSETQ. Study-level results: Each seasonal influenza vaccination, the authors suggested, recruits few new T cells.

MiXCR, run by TCRdb on the RT-PCR reads, gives a single entry per CDR3 protein. The sample yields about 530,000 distinct CDR3 sequences, roughly 12% seen once. This clonotype was counted only a few times. As yet, its antigen is unknown. The sequencing used PBMCs from blood, collected on the day of vaccination. The chain couples TRBV5-1 to TRBJ1-1; 7 bases align to TRBD1. This clonotype was sampled from a man aged 50-59 years who received an inactivated influenza vaccine. The CDR3 DNA follows: TGCGCCAGCAGCTGGAGGGGGCTGAACACTGAAGCTTTCTTT. It is translated as CASSWRGLNTEAFF.